These T cell receptor beta chains were read from a single sample in a study of T cell changes during pregnancy in multiple sclerosis. Sequencing was performed with immunoSEQ multiplex PCR; in TCRdb, only in-frame clones are kept and a portion is missing. The sample holds roughly 80,000 clones, around 91% seen once. The sequences come from peripheral blood, collected before pregnancy. These TCRs come from a female donor with multiple sclerosis, enrolled in a pregnancy study. CDR3s include the opening cysteine and the closing phenylalanine or tryptophan. Fields, in order: D gene, J gene, clone size, V gene, CDR3 DNA, CDR3 protein. The D gene is left open where the match is weak. Size tells how often a clone was seen (once, few, many) or the class of an expanded clone, and some rows leave it out.

D: TRBD1
J: TRBJ1-5
size: -
V: TRBV30
DNA: TGTGCCTGGAGCCGACAGGGAGATCAGCCCCAGCATTTT
CDR3: CAWSRQGDQPQHF

D: TRBD1
J: TRBJ2-3
size: -
V: TRBV10-1
DNA: TGCGCCAGCAGTAGGAAGACAGGGCCAGATACGCAGTATTTT
CDR3: CASSRKTGPDTQYF

D: TRBD1
J: TRBJ1-1
size: -
V: TRBV19
DNA: TGTGCCAGTAGTCGACCGGGACAGGTTCGGACTGAAGCTTTCTTT
CDR3: CASSRPGQVRTEAFF

D: TRBD1
J: TRBJ2-7
size: -
V: TRBV29-1
DNA: TGCAGCGCAGGACAGGGGGACCACGAGCAGTACTTC
CDR3: CSAGQGDHEQYF

D: -
J: TRBJ1-6
size: -
V: TRBV4-1
DNA: TGCGCCAGCAGCCAAGTGGTGGCAGGTGCTTCACCCCTCCACTTT
CDR3: CASSQVVAGASPLHF

D: -
J: TRBJ2-1
size: few
V: TRBV6-1
DNA: TGTGCCAGCAGTGAAGCCGAGTACAATGAGCAGTTCTTC
CDR3: CASSEAEYNEQFF

D: TRBD2
J: TRBJ2-1
size: -
V: TRBV11-2
DNA: TGTGCCAGCACCGCTAGCGGGGCCAATGAGCAGTTCTTC
CDR3: CASTASGANEQFF

D: TRBD2
J: TRBJ2-1
size: few
V: TRBV6-4
DNA: TGTGCCAGCAGTGACTCAGCGGGGGGCCCCTACAATGAGCAGTTCTTC
CDR3: CASSDSAGGPYNEQFF

D: TRBD2
J: TRBJ2-5
size: -
V: TRBV15
DNA: TGTGCCACCAGCAGAGCCGCCGGGACTAGCTTCTCCCAGTACTTC
CDR3: CATSRAAGTSFSQYF

D: -
J: TRBJ2-1
size: -
V: TRBV7-3
DNA: TGTGCCAGCAGCTCCTCCCTAGCGTCCGATGAGCAGTTCTTC
CDR3: CASSSSLASDEQFF

D: -
J: TRBJ1-6
size: -
V: TRBV5-6
DNA: TGTGCCAGCAGCTTGATTCGGAGGGGGGGTCCCCTCCACTTT
CDR3: CASSLIRRGGPLHF

D: TRBD1
J: TRBJ1-1
size: -
V: TRBV19
DNA: TGTGCCAGTAGTATAGATCTGTTGACAGGGGGGACGAACACTGAAGCTTTCTTT
CDR3: CASSIDLLTGGTNTEAFF

D: -
J: TRBJ2-3
size: -
V: TRBV25-1
DNA: TGTGCCACAAGGACTGATAGCACAGATACGCAGTATTTT
CDR3: CATRTDSTDTQYF

D: -
J: TRBJ1-6
size: -
V: TRBV5-4
DNA: TGTGCCAGCAGCTTGGGACAGGTTTTGTCACCCCTCCACTTT
CDR3: CASSLGQVLSPLHF

D: -
J: TRBJ2-7
size: -
V: TRBV30
DNA: TGTGCCTGGAGTGCATCACCTCACGGGTCCTACTACGAGCAGTACTTC
CDR3: CAWSASPHGSYYEQYF

D: -
J: TRBJ1-1
size: medium-sized
V: TRBV19
DNA: TGTGCCAGTAAGTCAAATCGAGGTGAAGCTTTCTTT
CDR3: CASKSNRGEAFF

D: TRBD1
J: TRBJ2-5
size: -
V: TRBV9
DNA: TGTGCCAGCAGCGGGGGACAGGGGGTAGGAGAGACCCAGTACTTC
CDR3: CASSGGQGVGETQYF

D: -
J: TRBJ1-2
size: -
V: TRBV6-6
DNA: TGTGCCAGCAGCCGGGGGGGCGGGGGGTTTGGCTACACCTTC
CDR3: CASSRGGGGFGYTF

D: TRBD1
J: TRBJ2-2
size: -
V: TRBV5-1
DNA: TGCGCCAGCAGCTTGGGGGACAGGGAGGATACCACCGGGGAGCTGTTTTTT
CDR3: CASSLGDREDTTGELFF

D: TRBD1
J: TRBJ1-3
size: -
V: TRBV9
DNA: TGTGCCAGCAGTCAGGGGGTCTCTGGAAACACCATATATTTT
CDR3: CASSQGVSGNTIYF

D: -
J: TRBJ1-1
size: -
V: TRBV27
DNA: TGTGCCAGCAGTATCACAGGAGGGACTGAAGCTTTCTTT
CDR3: CASSITGGTEAFF

D: -
J: TRBJ1-6
size: few
V: TRBV2
DNA: TGTGCCATGATAAAGGGGGACGGACTCCACTTT
CDR3: CAMIKGDGLHF

D: TRBD1
J: TRBJ1-3
size: -
V: TRBV5-6
DNA: TGTGCCAGCAGCTCCCTCGACAGGGCTGGAAACACCATATATTTT
CDR3: CASSSLDRAGNTIYF

D: -
J: TRBJ2-2
size: -
V: TRBV29-1
DNA: TGCAGCGTTGAAAAACTCCTAAACACCGGGGAGCTGTTTTTT
CDR3: CSVEKLLNTGELFF

D: -
J: TRBJ1-5
size: -
V: TRBV19
DNA: TGTGCCAGTAGTATAGATCATGGGAGGGCTCAGCCCCAGCATTTT
CDR3: CASSIDHGRAQPQHF

D: -
J: TRBJ1-1
size: -
V: TRBV19
DNA: TGTGCCAGTAGTATCCCCCAGATCACGAACACTGAAGCTTTCTTT
CDR3: CASSIPQITNTEAFF

D: TRBD1
J: TRBJ1-3
size: -
V: TRBV5-1
DNA: TGCGCCAGCAGCTCGGGACAGAGGTCTGGAAACACCATATATTTT
CDR3: CASSSGQRSGNTIYF

D: -
J: TRBJ2-7
size: -
V: TRBV7-2
DNA: TGTGCCAGCAGCTTAAGCTATGCATTTTCCTACGAGCAGTACTTC
CDR3: CASSLSYAFSYEQYF

D: TRBD1
J: TRBJ2-1
size: -
V: TRBV5-1
DNA: TGCGCCAGCACACGACAGGGGCCCATGAATGAGCAGTTCTTC
CDR3: CASTRQGPMNEQFF

D: -
J: TRBJ1-3
size: -
V: TRBV28
DNA: TGTGCCAGCAGTTTCTCCGGTAACAGGTTCTCTGGAAACACCATATATTTT
CDR3: CASSFSGNRFSGNTIYF

D: TRBD2
J: TRBJ2-5
size: -
V: TRBV19
DNA: TGTGCCAGTAGTTTCGGGACGGGGGGCCAAGAGACCCAGTACTTC
CDR3: CASSFGTGGQETQYF